Each of the 2 T cell receptor beta chains below was sequenced from the same sample in a study of cytomegalovirus exposure and HLA in healthy donors. Vbeta (60) and Jbeta (13) primers were used in the PCR. Sequencing used immunoSEQ multiplex PCR; TCRdb keeps in-frame clones, though not all of them. The sample lists approximately 130,000 clones, 65% to 85% occurring once. The specimen sequenced was PBMCs. Receptors originate from a middle-aged man in good health and CMV-seronegative.

This chain links TRBV14 with TRBJ2-1, with 9 nucleotides matching TRBD2. This CDR3 has 16 amino acids. Unmatched junction bases numbered 6, after V lost 1 base and J lost 5 bases. The V gene's germline CDR1 is SGHDN and CDR2 FVKESK. CDR3: CASSQVAGGPNNEQFF. CDR3 DNA sequence: TGTGCCAGCAGCCAAGTCGCGGGAGGGCCCAACAATGAGCAGTTCTTC. Complete variable domain (other parts from reference TRBV14 and TRBJ2-1): EAGVTQFPSHSVIEKGQTVTLRCDPISGHDNLYWYRRVMGKEIKFLLHFVKESKQDESGMPNNRFLAERTGGTYSTLKVQPAELEDSGVYFCASSQVAGGPNNEQFFGPGTRLTVL.

The rearrangement joins TRBV11-2 to TRBJ2-1; TRBD1 aligns across 10 bases. The germline V gene encodes CDR1 SGHAT and CDR2 FQNNGV. J lost 6 bases, V lost 1 base, and 0 bases had no gene match. CDR3 length: 14 amino acids. CDR3 loop: CASSLGTGGNEQFF. The CDR3 DNA sequence: TGTGCCAGCAGCTTAGGGACAGGGGGCAATGAGCAGTTCTTC.